This TCR beta chain was sequenced in a study of cytomegalovirus exposure and HLA in healthy donors (dated by TCRdb to about 2017). About the investigation overall: In an earlier analysis of approximately 500 of the donors, 250 to 300 Gb of sequence data and 90 million to 130 million unique TCR beta sequences from 150 million to 200 million T cells were reported. Roughly 300 gigabases of sequencing data and 75 million to 85 million unique TCR sequences made up an early release that covered under 750 HLA-typed donors. The genetic ancestry cluster associated with self-reported Caucasian donors included 80% to 90% of the 350 to 500 genotyped donors. The study was designed to test whether signatures of past pathogen exposure could be identified by cataloging public T cell receptors. The T cell repertoires of 670 or so subjects were profiled by immunosequencing and related to cytomegalovirus serostatus. In addition to the first cohort of 500 to 850 subjects, a separate validation cohort of 120 different subjects was used. The study combined high-throughput TCR immunosequencing, statistical association of individual TCRs with disease status, and machine learning to predict cytomegalovirus infection status. A later analysis re-examined previously published TCR beta repertoires from 500 to 700 donors and added high-resolution HLA genotyping to investigate patterns of TCR occurrence. Rather than using new phenotypic data, the later analysis identified candidate immune exposures from TCR beta sequences and from how often those sequences occurred across donors. To decide whether each TCR beta V gene segment behaved as functional or pseudogenic, an earlier analysis of approximately 620 of the donors relied on high-throughput TCR beta sequencing. Donor age, sex, ethnicity and CMV serostatus were compiled alongside the repertoire data. Genome-wide SNP genotypes for about 55% of the roughly 670 donors were used in a later genetic analysis, which treated that subset as a discovery cohort. All discovery cohort repertoires had been generated on a single sequencing platform. HLA typing included class I and class II loci at four-digit resolution. The number of typed donors differed by locus: about 620-640 for A, B, C, DRB1 and DQB1; 500 to 550 for DQA1; around 610 for DPA1; and about 450 for DPB1. About five DR-DQ haplotypes were handled as single units for association and clustering, since linkage in the cohort was strong. Across about 380 genotyped donors of the cohort, an average of about 240,000 unique TCR beta nucleotide sequences per donor were sequenced, and around 20% of those sequences were non-productive.

Libraries were prepared through the immunoSEQ multiplex PCR assay. The multiplex PCR relied on a mix of 60 forward primers for TCR Vbeta segments and 13 reverse primers for TCR Jbeta segments. A multiplex PCR assay on genomic DNA amplified the CDR3 region of rearranged TCR beta genes. The amplified TCR beta libraries were sequenced on the Illumina HiSeq System as 87-base-pair reads. As for the original processing: A later analysis counted tens of millions of unique TCR beta chains across the 550 to 750 repertoires, and around 12 million of these chains were shared by at least two donors. Raw reads were error-corrected and collapsed into unique sequences with a nearest-neighbor algorithm that merged closely related sequences to remove PCR and sequencing errors. CDR3 sequences were aligned to IMGT reference sequences to assign V, D and J gene segments. For a sequence to be retained, at least a six-nucleotide match to both a V gene segment and a J gene segment was required. A rearrangement was called productive if the CDR3 had no stop codons and remained in frame with V and J, and every other rearrangement was called non-productive. Following IMGT convention, CDR3 was defined as the stretch from the second conserved V-encoded cysteine up to the conserved J-encoded phenylalanine. In an earlier analysis of around 570 of the donors, sequences lacking an unambiguous match to a single V gene segment were excluded. An earlier analysis of 500 to 700 of the donors classified V segments as functional when productive rearrangements were above 56.7% and as segregating when the standard deviation between donors was above 5%. A statistical classification framework was built to diagnose cytomegalovirus status from the catalog of TCR beta chain sequences. A later analysis assigned V and J genes by comparing TCR nucleotide sequences with IMGT/GENE-DB human TR gene sequences. The TCRdist pipeline was used in a later analysis to assign CDR3 sequences and most-parsimonious VDJ recombination scenarios. In a later analysis, each TCR beta chain was defined by its CDR3 amino acid sequence together with its V-gene family, and reads lacking a unique V-gene family were excluded. As a way to deal with suspected cross-contamination and a sequencing artifact, a later analysis dropped roughly 620 nucleotide sequences that were highly shared and had low generation probability. In a later analysis, a clonal expansion index for each public chain was calculated from normalized within-repertoire ranks of inferred template counts. In a later analysis, generation probabilities were computed using a VDJ recombination model fitted to out-of-frame rearrangements, and the results were checked against IGoR. A later analysis scored TCR-TCR, TCR-HLA and TCR-CMV co-occurrence with hypergeometric tests, applying a repertoire-size bias correction to TCR pairs. In a later analysis, false discovery rates were estimated by permuting HLA or CMV assignments 20 times. In a later analysis, co-occurring TCRs were grouped using DBSCAN, and TCRdist sequence similarity was added for clustering within HLA-allele-positive subsets. For co-occurrence clustering, repertoires with fewer than 30,000 or more than 120,000 public chains were excluded, along with four or five repertoires with anomalous nucleotide sharing. TCRdb holds this immuneACCESS table with in-frame rearrangements only. Some clones are missing; in checked studies, unresolved V genes explain under half, and the rest has no known cause. V and J calls and clone size are as listed in that table; D and trimming were resolved from the DNA. The sample table records 160,000 or so clones; over 70% of these occur just once. The ten largest clones capture roughly 1.4% of the sample.

The cohort comprised 710 or so healthy bone marrow donors. Cohort members were all nominally healthy when sampled, although unrecorded immune exposures were likely present. The donor was CMV seronegative and was included in the group of a few hundred seronegative cohort members. A peripheral blood sample was provided by each donor, and peripheral blood mononuclear cells were used for TCR beta sequencing. The Qiagen DNeasy Blood Extraction Kit was used to extract genomic DNA from the blood cell samples. The paper's findings and limits, for the study overall: A further reported finding was that TCR beta sequences accurately predicted the HLA-A and HLA-B alleles for most subjects in the first cohort. When HLA alleles, especially DR and DQ, strongly co-occurred, TCR associations were difficult to assign to individual alleles. Linkage disequilibrium might explain the correlated functional status among segregating V segments, but an unknown experimental factor could not be excluded. Compared with equally common non-associated chains, HLA-associated TCR beta chains in a later analysis were more clonally expanded and had lower generation probabilities. Because counts were too low, some 16 rarely observed V segments, including chromosome 9 orphons, were excluded from the earlier analysis of some 540 of the donors. A total of fewer than 200 TCR beta chains were listed by the study as associated with cytomegalovirus. HLA typing was unavailable for some donors at each locus, so association tests used only the typed subset. A later genetic analysis associated a missense DCLRE1C variant with V-gene and J-gene trimming of TCR beta chains, and an independent cohort replicated the association. This cohort had only TCR beta chains sequenced, and the lack of alpha or paired-chain data limited which features could be detected. According to a later genetic analysis, donors in an Asian-associated ancestry cluster had fewer N-insertions in productive TCRs than the roughly 700-donor mean. The sequencing pipeline was judged likely to have produced a cluster of highly shared sequence variants as a technical artifact. According to a later analysis, most CMV-associated TCR beta chains appeared to be HLA-restricted, and the HLA associations seemed to be driven largely by CMV exposure. In an earlier analysis of approximately 600 of the donors, most TCR beta V segments were observed in productive rearrangements about 87% or about 30% of the time, broadly matching IMGT annotations. Some IMGT-functional V segments, including TRBV6-2 and TRBV6-3, could not be distinguished by the 87-base-pair reads and were therefore excluded. In vitro tests confirmed that three of the cytomegalovirus-associated TCR beta chains recognize cytomegalovirus antigens. Sequencing depth was assumed to be roughly uniform across donors in the presence/absence analyses, though that assumption may not hold. Several of the top co-occurrence clusters appeared to be linked to parvovirus B19, influenza, CMV and Epstein-Barr virus, according to a later analysis. According to the authors, the approach could potentially be generalized to other disease states and immunological phenotypes. According to a later analysis, TCR association rates differed among HLA loci, with DRB1 alleles showing the most associated TCRs and HLA-C alleles showing the fewest. In both the original and validation cohorts, the classifier was reported to diagnose cytomegalovirus status with high specificity and sensitivity. The only immune exposure information available for the cohort was CMV serostatus. Specific HLA alleles were associated with 18,000 or so TCR beta sequences at a false discovery rate of 0.05 in a later analysis. Most TCR sequences were observed very rarely across donors, whereas some public TCRs were present in many individuals.

Spanning cysteine to phenylalanine, the CDR3 consists of 14 amino acids. The sequence is cut down to CDR3 DNA, 42 bases in frame from base 1. V and J lose 5 bases and 9 bases, and a span of 17 bases separates them. The germline V gene supplies CDR1 LGHNA and CDR2 YNFKEQ. On this clone: Its antigen remains unidentified. Within one base of it there is no much larger clone, and no base qualities were kept.

The rearrangement combines TRBV4-2 with TRBJ2-1, with no D gene named confidently. This sequence originates from a woman aged 18-29 years in good health and CMV-seronegative. The source material was PBMCs. The nucleotide sequence reads TGTGCCAGCAGCGACCCGGAGCTTTTGAGTGAGCAGTTCTTC. Its translation reads: CASSDPELLSEQFF.